A selection of T cell receptor beta chains follows, all from one sample in a study of blood T cell repertoires in COVID-19. Sequencing was performed with immunoSEQ multiplex PCR; in TCRdb, only in-frame clones are kept and a portion is missing. The table lists about 210,000 clones, approximately 90% of them singletons. The sequenced material came from PBMCs or T cells enriched from blood (not recorded which). These receptors were obtained from a middle-aged woman in a cohort exposed to, infected with or recovered from COVID-19 (not recorded which). The CDR3 runs from the conserved cysteine through the conserved F or W. The D gene is left open where the match is weak. Part of the rows lack a size; the others show once, few, many or a class for expanded clones.

size: once; V: TRBV6-1; J: TRBJ2-7; D: TRBD1; length: 17; DNA: TGTGCCAGCAGTGAAAATCAATTCAGGAGACAGGGTAACGAGCAGTACTTC; CDR3: CASSENQFRRQGNEQYF
size: -; V: TRBV11-2; J: TRBJ2-1; D: TRBD2; length: 17; DNA: TGTGCCAGCACCTTGACTAGCGGGGAAGATTTTGGCGATGAGCAGTTCTTC; CDR3: CASTLTSGEDFGDEQFF
size: -; V: TRBV4-2; J: TRBJ2-1; D: -; length: 15; DNA: TGTGCCAGCAGGGCCCAACTAGGCCCCTTCGGTGAGCAGTTCTTC; CDR3: CASRAQLGPFGEQFF
size: -; V: TRBV19; J: TRBJ1-1; D: TRBD1; length: 16; DNA: TGTGCCAGTAGTCTTAATCCTGGACAGGGGCCGATCGAAGCTTTCTTT; CDR3: CASSLNPGQGPIEAFF
size: once; V: TRBV24-1; J: TRBJ1-5; D: -; length: 14; DNA: TGTGCCACCAGTGAAAACAGATTAGATCAGCCCCAGCATTTT; CDR3: CATSENRLDQPQHF
size: -; V: TRBV5-6; J: TRBJ2-7; D: -; length: 14; DNA: TGTGCCAGCAGCATCCGGGGTCCGCCCTACGAGCAGTACTTC; CDR3: CASSIRGPPYEQYF
size: -; V: TRBV19; J: TRBJ1-2; D: TRBD1; length: 14; DNA: TGTGCCAGTAGTCCAGCGCAGGGGGCTCAGGGCTACACCTTC; CDR3: CASSPAQGAQGYTF
size: -; V: TRBV5-1; J: TRBJ1-2; D: TRBD1; length: 14; DNA: TGCGCCAGCAAGCCCGGGACAGGGGCCTATGGCTACACCTTC; CDR3: CASKPGTGAYGYTF
size: -; V: TRBV7-2; J: TRBJ2-2; D: TRBD2; length: 14; DNA: TGTGCCAGCGGGAGGGGTCGGAGCACCGGGGAGCTGTTTTTT; CDR3: CASGRGRSTGELFF
size: -; V: TRBV2; J: TRBJ1-5; D: TRBD1; length: 14; DNA: TGTGCCAGCAGTGCGAAGGGGGCAGGGCAGCCCCAGCATTTT; CDR3: CASSAKGAGQPQHF
size: once; V: TRBV12-3/TRBV12-4; J: TRBJ2-7; D: -; length: 12; DNA: TGTGCCAGCAGTCCAGGCAGTTACGAGCAGTACTTC; CDR3: CASSPGSYEQYF
size: -; V: TRBV5-4; J: TRBJ2-1; D: TRBD2; length: 16; DNA: TGTGCCAGCAGACTCAATTTCATGGGGGGGGAGAATGAGCAGTTCTTC; CDR3: CASRLNFMGGENEQFF
size: -; V: TRBV19; J: TRBJ2-1; D: TRBD2; length: 13; DNA: TGTGCCAGTAAAGCGGGGGGGCCAAATGAGCAGTTCTTC; CDR3: CASKAGGPNEQFF
size: -; V: TRBV19; J: TRBJ1-5; D: TRBD1; length: 14; DNA: TGTGCCAGTAGAAGACAGGGTGGGACTCAGCCCCAGCATTTT; CDR3: CASRRQGGTQPQHF
size: -; V: TRBV11-2; J: TRBJ2-5; D: -; length: 15; DNA: TGTGCCAGCAAAGGGTGGGAGGGGGTCGGAGAGACCCAGTACTTC; CDR3: CASKGWEGVGETQYF
size: few; V: TRBV10-3; J: TRBJ2-5; D: TRBD1; length: 14; DNA: TGTGCCATCAGTGACGGACAGGGGGCAGAGACCCAGTACTTC; CDR3: CAISDGQGAETQYF
size: -; V: TRBV2; J: TRBJ2-4; D: TRBD2; length: 19; DNA: TGTGCCAGCAGTGATGGGCTAGCGGGGGGGAGGAGTGCCAAAAACATTCAGTACTTC; CDR3: CASSDGLAGGRSAKNIQYF
size: -; V: TRBV7-8; J: TRBJ1-4; D: TRBD1; length: 15; DNA: TGTGCCAGCAGCTCCCAGGGGGCCAGTTATGAAAAACTGTTTTTT; CDR3: CASSSQGASYEKLFF
size: -; V: TRBV15; J: TRBJ1-2; D: -; length: 15; DNA: TGTGCCACCAGCAGAGAGTACCCAGCTAACTATGGCTACACCTTC; CDR3: CATSREYPANYGYTF
size: -; V: TRBV19; J: TRBJ2-3; D: -; length: 15; DNA: TGTGCCAGTAGTACCGCGGGAAGGAGCACAGATACGCAGTATTTT; CDR3: CASSTAGRSTDTQYF
size: -; V: TRBV7-9; J: TRBJ1-1; D: TRBD1; length: 16; DNA: TGTGCCAGCAGCTCTAGGGACAGGGGGATTAACACTGAAGCTTTCTTT; CDR3: CASSSRDRGINTEAFF
size: -; V: TRBV4-1; J: TRBJ2-7; D: TRBD1; length: 15; DNA: TGCGCCAGCAGCCATGCAGACAGGGGGAGCTACGAGCAGTACTTC; CDR3: CASSHADRGSYEQYF
size: -; V: TRBV19; J: TRBJ2-6; D: TRBD1; length: 16; DNA: TGTGCCAGTAGTAAGGACAGGACCTCTGGGGCCAACGTCCTGACTTTC; CDR3: CASSKDRTSGANVLTF
size: -; V: TRBV28; J: TRBJ1-3; D: -; length: 15; DNA: TGTGCCAGCAGTTTACTTAGGAGCTCTGGAAACACCATATATTTT; CDR3: CASSLLRSSGNTIYF
size: -; V: TRBV4-1; J: TRBJ1-4; D: TRBD1; length: 15; DNA: TGCGCCAGCAGCCAAACAGGGGGCGTTGGTGAAAAACTGTTTTTT; CDR3: CASSQTGGVGEKLFF
size: -; V: TRBV5-1; J: TRBJ2-3; D: -; length: 13; DNA: TGCGCCAGCAGCTTCGGGCAGGGGGATACGCAGTATTTT; CDR3: CASSFGQGDTQYF
size: -; V: TRBV9; J: TRBJ1-1; D: TRBD1; length: 13; DNA: TGTGCCAGCAGCGTTTTAGGGGGCCCTGAAGCTTTCTTT; CDR3: CASSVLGGPEAFF
size: once; V: TRBV7-9; J: TRBJ2-3; D: -; length: 11; DNA: TGTGCCAGCAGCGTTCGAGATACGCAGTATTTT; CDR3: CASSVRDTQYF
size: -; V: TRBV5-4; J: TRBJ2-1; D: TRBD1; length: 13; DNA: TGTGCCAGTAGACAGGGAACATACAATGAGCAGTTCTTC; CDR3: CASRQGTYNEQFF
size: -; V: TRBV4-2; J: TRBJ2-7; D: -; length: 15; DNA: TGTGCCAGCAGCCACAGGACAGCGACCTCCTACGAGCAGTACTTC; CDR3: CASSHRTATSYEQYF
size: -; V: TRBV11-2; J: TRBJ2-1; D: TRBD2; length: 13; DNA: TGTGCCTCGAGCACTAGCGGCCACAATGAGCAGTTCTTC; CDR3: CASSTSGHNEQFF
size: -; V: TRBV7-9; J: TRBJ1-2; D: -; length: 14; DNA: TGTGCCAGCAGCTTTAAAGACAGTAACTATGGCTACACCTTC; CDR3: CASSFKDSNYGYTF
size: -; V: TRBV7-8; J: TRBJ1-2; D: -; length: 17; DNA: TGTGCCAGCAGCTTAGCCCCAGGGGATGTGATTGGAGGAGGCTACACCTTC; CDR3: CASSLAPGDVIGGGYTF
size: -; V: TRBV7-9; J: TRBJ1-6; D: -; length: 13; DNA: TGTGCCAGCAGCTCGACGGAGAATTCACCCCTCCACTTT; CDR3: CASSSTENSPLHF
size: -; V: TRBV7-8; J: TRBJ1-1; D: -; length: 12; DNA: TGTGCCAGCAGCCAAGGGGACACTGAAGCTTTCTTT; CDR3: CASSQGDTEAFF
size: few; V: TRBV7-9; J: TRBJ2-7; D: TRBD1; length: 15; DNA: TGTGCCAGCAGCTCCCCCGGGACAGGGGGGTTCGAGCAGTACTTC; CDR3: CASSSPGTGGFEQYF
size: -; V: TRBV4-1; J: TRBJ2-2; D: TRBD2; length: 15; DNA: TGCGCCAGCAGCCAAGTCGGACTAGTTGGCGGGGAGCTGTTTTTT; CDR3: CASSQVGLVGGELFF
size: -; V: TRBV5-1; J: TRBJ2-7; D: TRBD2; length: 16; DNA: TGCGCCAGCAGCTTGTCAACTAGCGGGGTCCCCTACGAGCAGTACTTC; CDR3: CASSLSTSGVPYEQYF
size: -; V: TRBV29-1; J: TRBJ1-2; D: -; length: 11; DNA: TGCAGCGTTGAAGGCCGGGATGGCTACACCTTC; CDR3: CSVEGRDGYTF
size: -; V: TRBV15; J: TRBJ1-4; D: TRBD1; length: 17; DNA: TGTGCCACCAGCAGAGGGGCAGGGGGCCCTACTAATGAAAAACTGTTTTTT; CDR3: CATSRGAGGPTNEKLFF
size: -; V: TRBV27; J: TRBJ1-1; D: TRBD1; length: 12; DNA: TGTGCATCAGGGGGACTGAACACTGAAGCTTTCTTT; CDR3: CASGGLNTEAFF
size: -; V: TRBV27; J: TRBJ1-5; D: -; length: 14; DNA: TGTGCCAGCAGTTTATTCTGGGGGCCTCAGCCCCAGCATTTT; CDR3: CASSLFWGPQPQHF
size: -; V: TRBV29-1; J: TRBJ1-4; D: TRBD1; length: 14; DNA: TGCAGCGTTGAAGATGGGACAGGGGTTGAAAAACTGTTTTTT; CDR3: CSVEDGTGVEKLFF
size: -; V: TRBV27; J: TRBJ2-1; D: TRBD1; length: 14; DNA: TGTGCCAGCAGGGGGACAGGGGGCATGGATGAGCAGTTCTTC; CDR3: CASRGTGGMDEQFF
size: -; V: TRBV7-9; J: TRBJ1-5; D: -; length: 14; DNA: TGTGCCAGCAGCCTAGGACATCTCAATCAGCCCCAGCATTTT; CDR3: CASSLGHLNQPQHF
size: -; V: TRBV6-5; J: TRBJ1-6; D: TRBD1; length: 15; DNA: TGTGCCAGCAGTTACGTTGGGACAGGCCCCCGACCCCTCCACTTT; CDR3: CASSYVGTGPRPLHF
size: -; V: TRBV2; J: TRBJ2-3; D: TRBD2; length: 13; DNA: TGTGCCAGGGAGGGGACTAGCAGGGATACGCAGTATTTT; CDR3: CAREGTSRDTQYF
size: once; V: TRBV9; J: TRBJ1-3; D: TRBD1; length: 15; DNA: TGTGCCAGCAGCGGGGGACAGAGCTCTGGAAACACCATATATTTT; CDR3: CASSGGQSSGNTIYF
size: -; V: TRBV28; J: TRBJ1-5; D: -; length: 15; DNA: TGTGCCAGCAGGCCTCGGGGTTTTAGCAATCAGCCCCAGCATTTT; CDR3: CASRPRGFSNQPQHF
size: -; V: TRBV6-5; J: TRBJ1-1; D: TRBD1; length: 16; DNA: TGTGCCAGCAGTTACTCGGCAGGGGGGATGAACACTGAAGCTTTCTTT; CDR3: CASSYSAGGMNTEAFF
size: once; V: TRBV7-2; J: TRBJ2-2; D: TRBD1; length: 17; DNA: TGTGCCAGCAGCTTGCCCAGGGGGACAGGGGCCACCGGGGAGCTGTTTTTT; CDR3: CASSLPRGTGATGELFF
size: -; V: TRBV24-1; J: TRBJ2-7; D: TRBD1; length: 12; DNA: TGTGCCACCAGCCTACAGGGGGTCGAGCAGTACTTC; CDR3: CATSLQGVEQYF
size: -; V: TRBV5-6; J: TRBJ1-1; D: -; length: 14; DNA: TGTGCCAGCAGTACAGGGTTTCTAGGTACTGAAGCTTTCTTT; CDR3: CASSTGFLGTEAFF
size: -; V: TRBV6-4; J: TRBJ2-7; D: -; length: 14; DNA: TGTGCCAGCAAATGGAGGGGTTCTCCCTACGAGCAGTACTTC; CDR3: CASKWRGSPYEQYF
size: -; V: TRBV28; J: TRBJ1-3; D: TRBD1; length: 16; DNA: TGTGCCAGCAGTCCCCAGACAGGGGGCTCTGGAAACACCATATATTTT; CDR3: CASSPQTGGSGNTIYF